Listed here are 7 T cell receptor beta chains from one sample, sequenced in a study of blood T cell repertoires in COVID-19. Sequenced by immunoSEQ multiplex PCR; TCRdb stores in-frame clones only, minus some. The table includes about 230,000 clones, approximately 84% detected once. Sequences were obtained from peripheral blood. The receptors here all came from a man aged 50-60 years with COVID-19, enrolled during active disease.

The chain links TRBV2 to TRBJ2-3, with 7 bases that match TRBD2. Per germline, CDR1 SNHLY and CDR2 FYNNEI. The CDR3 extends over 14 amino acids. V lost 5 bases, J lost 2 bases, and 4 bases stayed unmatched. CDR3 in amino acids: CASSPGGTTDTQYF. The CDR3, as DNA: TGTGCCAGCAGTCCCGGGGGGACCACAGATACGCAGTATTTT.

The V gene is TRBV15, the J gene TRBJ2-7, with 11 bases aligning to TRBD1. Germline V gene data show CDR1 as LNHNV and CDR2 as YYDKDF (reference sequence). V lost 9 bases, J lost 6 bases, and 13 bases stayed unmatched. The CDR3 length is 15 residues. CDR3 amino acids: CATTSGQGEVREQYF. The CDR3 DNA is TGTGCCACTACATCGGGACAGGGGGAAGTACGCGAGCAGTACTTC.

V gene TRBV7-9 combines with J gene TRBJ2-7; 13 positions agree with TRBD2. With 1 base clipped from V and 3 bases from J, the junction kept 6 bases outside the gene matches. Germline CDR1 is SEHNR and CDR2 is FQNEAQ (reference sequence). The CDR3 is made up of 17 amino acids. CDR3 amino acids: CASSLGGLAGDNYEQYF. As DNA, the CDR3 is TGTGCCAGCAGCTTAGGCGGACTAGCGGGGGATAACTACGAGCAGTACTTC.

CDR3 DNA: TGTGCCAGCAGTGAAGTTTTACAGGCCTACACCGGGGAGCTGTTTTTT. Translated, it gives CASSEVLQAYTGELFF. The chain is built from TRBV6-1 and TRBJ2-2, with D perhaps TRBD1 (5 bases). With 1 base removed from V and 3 bases from J, the gap between germline ends came to 12 bases. Germline-derived CDR1 and CDR2 are MNHNS and SASEGT. This CDR3 is built from 16 residues.

The chain couples TRBV15 to TRBJ2-7; D may be TRBD1 (6 bases). The length of the CDR3 is 13 residues. Germline V gene lookup returns CDR1 LNHNV and CDR2 YYDKDF (reference sequence). Trimming shortened V by 4 bases and J by 4 bases, and 11 bases separated the two germline ends. The CDR3, as DNA: TGTGCCACCAGCACGGACAGTTATTACGAGCAGTACTTC. Its protein product is CATSTDSYYEQYF. Full variable domain (rest looked up from reference TRBV15 and TRBJ2-7): DAMVIQNPRYQVTQFGKPVTLSCSQTLNHNVMYWYQQKSSQAPKLLFHYYDKDFNNEADTPDNFQSRRPNTSFCFLDIRSPGLGDTAMYLCATSTDSYYEQYFGPGTRLTVT.

The rearrangement joins TRBV7-6 to TRBJ1-5; 9 nucleotides agree with TRBD1. V shed 5 bases, J shed 2 bases, and the junction held 4 bases outside the gene matches. This CDR3 region has 15 residues. Germline V gene lookup returns CDR1 SGHVS and CDR2 FNYEAQ. CDR3 residues: CASSQRQGGNQPQHF. Here the CDR3 DNA reads TGTGCCAGCAGCCAACGACAGGGGGGCAATCAGCCCCAGCATTTT.

The J gene is TRBJ1-6, the V gene TRBV19; TRBD1 matches at 9 bases. Germline V gene data show CDR1 as LNHDA and CDR2 as SQIVND (reference sequence). Germline trimming cut 6 bases from V and 11 bases from J; bases unmatched to any gene: 11. This CDR3 region has 15 residues. The CDR3 protein is CASSAGQGSGAPLHF. The CDR3 bases are TGTGCCAGTAGCGCCGGACAGGGGTCGGGGGCACCCCTCCACTTT.